This TCR beta chain derives from a study of T cell changes during pregnancy in multiple sclerosis (dated by TCRdb to the late 2010s). Notes on the research overall: Changes in the T cell repertoire over the course of pregnancy were examined in this study in women with multiple sclerosis.

Library preparation used the immunoSEQ multiplex PCR assay. TCRdb provides this immuneACCESS table in a form limited to in-frame rearrangements. Some clones are lacking; in checked studies, under half of them reflect an unresolved V gene, and why the rest are absent is not known. The sample contains roughly 100,000 clones, roughly 89% of them found a single time. The ten top clones hold about 1.6% of the sample. Of note for this clone: No cognate antigen has been identified for it. The sample holds no much larger clone one base away, and base qualities are not on file.

Here V drops 2 bases and J drops 5 bases, and the junction holds 9 bases not matched to any gene. CDR1 and CDR2, per the germline V gene (reference sequence), are SGHNT and YYREEE. Spanning cysteine to phenylalanine, the CDR3 consists of 15 amino acids. The retained sequence is limited to the CDR3, 45 bases, with the frame set at the first base. Sequenced here: peripheral blood, sampled after pregnancy. This TCR was sampled from a female donor in good health, enrolled as a control in a pregnancy study. The V gene is TRBV5-4 and the J gene is TRBJ2-7, and 8 junctional nucleotides match TRBD1. The sequenced DNA: TGTGCCAGCAGCTTAAAAACAGGGGGGAGGAACGAGCAGTACTTC. The encoded protein is CASSLKTGGRNEQYF.